This T cell receptor (beta chain) emerged from a study of blood T cell repertoires in COVID-19. This clone was observed once. Ages ranged from about 18 to 89 years, with residence in under 25 US areas. Profiled with immunoSEQ multiplex PCR; TCRdb holds only in-frame clones, not every one. There are around 250,000 clones in the sample; around 87% occur only once, and approximately 1.7% lies in the top ten. Germline CDR1 reads KGHSH; CDR2 reads LQKENI. V was pared by 5 bases and J by 4 bases, with 15 bases between. This CDR3 spans 14 amino acids. The clonotype comes from a woman aged 45-65 years who had recovered from COVID-19. The V and J genes are TRBV18 and TRBJ2-7; D may be TRBD1 (6 bases). Sequenced input: PBMCs or T cells enriched from blood (not recorded which). The CDR3 DNA follows: TGTGCCAGCTCAAGCAGATTACAGGGTTACGAGCAGTACTTC. Protein product: CASSSRLQGYEQYF.